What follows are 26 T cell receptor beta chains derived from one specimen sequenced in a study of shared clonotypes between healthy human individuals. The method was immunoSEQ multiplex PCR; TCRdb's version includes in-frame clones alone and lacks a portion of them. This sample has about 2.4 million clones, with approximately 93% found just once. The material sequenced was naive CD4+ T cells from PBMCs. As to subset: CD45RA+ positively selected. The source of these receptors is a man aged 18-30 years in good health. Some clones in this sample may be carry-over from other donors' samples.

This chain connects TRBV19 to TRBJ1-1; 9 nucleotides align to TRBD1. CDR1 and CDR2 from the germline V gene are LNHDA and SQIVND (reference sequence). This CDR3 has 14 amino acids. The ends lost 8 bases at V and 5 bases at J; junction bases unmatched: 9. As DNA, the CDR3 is TGTGCCAGTGGGAAACAGGGGGCGGTTACTGAAGCTTTCTTT. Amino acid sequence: CASGKQGAVTEAFF.

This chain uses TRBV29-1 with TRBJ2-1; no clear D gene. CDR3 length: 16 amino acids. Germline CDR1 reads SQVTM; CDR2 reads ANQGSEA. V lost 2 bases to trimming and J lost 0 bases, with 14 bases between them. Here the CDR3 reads CSVEFRAASSYNEQFF. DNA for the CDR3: TGCAGCGTTGAATTTAGGGCAGCGAGCTCCTACAATGAGCAGTTCTTC.

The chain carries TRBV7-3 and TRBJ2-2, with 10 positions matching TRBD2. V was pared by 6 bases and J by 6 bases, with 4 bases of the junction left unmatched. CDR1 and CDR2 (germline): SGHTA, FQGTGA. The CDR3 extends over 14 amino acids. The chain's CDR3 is CASRPSGSSGELFF. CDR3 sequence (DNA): TGTGCCAGCAGGCCTAGCGGGAGTTCCGGGGAGCTGTTTTTT.

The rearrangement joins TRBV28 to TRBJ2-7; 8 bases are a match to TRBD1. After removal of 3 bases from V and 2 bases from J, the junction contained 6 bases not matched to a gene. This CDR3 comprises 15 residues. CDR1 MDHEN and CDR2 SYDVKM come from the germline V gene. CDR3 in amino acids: CASSFLRTGTYEQYF. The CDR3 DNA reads TGTGCCAGCAGTTTCCTTAGGACAGGGACCTACGAGCAGTACTTC.

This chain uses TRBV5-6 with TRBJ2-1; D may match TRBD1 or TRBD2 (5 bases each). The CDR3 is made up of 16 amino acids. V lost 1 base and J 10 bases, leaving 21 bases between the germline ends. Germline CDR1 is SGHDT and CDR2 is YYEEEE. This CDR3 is CASSLLGRDLQEEQFF. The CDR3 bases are TGTGCCAGCAGCTTGTTAGGACGGGACCTTCAGGAGGAGCAGTTCTTC. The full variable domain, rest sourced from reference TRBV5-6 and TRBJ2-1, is DAGVTQSPTHLIKTRGQQVTLRCSPKSGHDTVSWYQQALGQGPQFIFQYYEEEERQRGNFPDRFSGHQFPNYSSELNVNALLLGDSALYLCASSLLGRDLQEEQFFGPGTRLTVL.

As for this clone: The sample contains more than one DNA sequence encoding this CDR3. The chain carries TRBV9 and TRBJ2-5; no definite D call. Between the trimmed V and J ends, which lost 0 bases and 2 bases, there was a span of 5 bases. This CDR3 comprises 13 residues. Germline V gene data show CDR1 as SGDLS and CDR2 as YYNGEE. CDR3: CASSVGPQETQYF. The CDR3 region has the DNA TGTGCCAGCAGCGTAGGGCCACAAGAGACCCAGTACTTC.

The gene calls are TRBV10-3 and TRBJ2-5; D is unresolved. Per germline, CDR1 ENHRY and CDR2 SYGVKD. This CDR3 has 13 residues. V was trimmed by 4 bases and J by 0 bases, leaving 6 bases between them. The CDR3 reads CAISGPDQETQYF. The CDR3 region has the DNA TGTGCCATCAGTGGCCCAGACCAAGAGACCCAGTACTTC.

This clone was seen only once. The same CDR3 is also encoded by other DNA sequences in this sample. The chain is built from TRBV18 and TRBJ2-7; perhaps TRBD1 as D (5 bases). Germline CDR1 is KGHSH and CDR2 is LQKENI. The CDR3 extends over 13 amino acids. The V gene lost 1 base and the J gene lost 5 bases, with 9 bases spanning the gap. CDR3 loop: CASSPQGINEQYF. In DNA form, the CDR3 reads TGTGCCAGCTCACCACAGGGGATCAACGAGCAGTACTTC.

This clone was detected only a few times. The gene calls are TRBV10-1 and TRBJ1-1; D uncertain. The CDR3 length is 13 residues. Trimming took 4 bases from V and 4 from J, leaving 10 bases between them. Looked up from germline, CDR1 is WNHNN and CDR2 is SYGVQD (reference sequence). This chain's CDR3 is CASSGTELTEAFF. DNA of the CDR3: TGCGCCAGCAGTGGGACGGAACTCACTGAAGCTTTCTTT.

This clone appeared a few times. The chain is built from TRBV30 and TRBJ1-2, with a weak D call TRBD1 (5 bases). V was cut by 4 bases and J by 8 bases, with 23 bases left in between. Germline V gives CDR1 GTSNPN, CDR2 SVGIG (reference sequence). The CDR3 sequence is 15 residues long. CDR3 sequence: CAWNRRGLTSRGYTF. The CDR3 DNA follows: TGTGCCTGGAACCGTCGGGGCCTTACCAGCAGGGGCTACACCTTC.

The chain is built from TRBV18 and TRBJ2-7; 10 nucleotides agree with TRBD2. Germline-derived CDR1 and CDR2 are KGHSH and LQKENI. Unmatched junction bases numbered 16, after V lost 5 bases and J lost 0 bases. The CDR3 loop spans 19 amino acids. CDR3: CASSTRYGLAAASSYEQYF. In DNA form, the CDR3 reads TGTGCCAGCTCAACCAGATACGGACTAGCGGCCGCTAGCTCCTACGAGCAGTACTTC.

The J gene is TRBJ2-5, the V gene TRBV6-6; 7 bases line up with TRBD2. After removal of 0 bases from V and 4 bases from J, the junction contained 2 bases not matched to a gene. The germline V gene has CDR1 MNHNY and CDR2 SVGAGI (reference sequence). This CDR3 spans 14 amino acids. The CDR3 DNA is TGTGCCAGCAGTTACTCTTCGGGGGGAGAGACCCAGTACTTC. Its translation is CASSYSSGGETQYF.

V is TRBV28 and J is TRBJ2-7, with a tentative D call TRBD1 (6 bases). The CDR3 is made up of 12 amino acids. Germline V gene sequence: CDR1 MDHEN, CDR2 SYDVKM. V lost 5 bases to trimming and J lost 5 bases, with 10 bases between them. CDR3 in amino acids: CASSRQAHEQYF. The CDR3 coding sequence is TGTGCCAGCAGTAGACAGGCCCACGAGCAGTACTTC.

In DNA, the CDR3 is TGTGCCAGCAGGTCGGGGGGAGATACGCAGTATTTT. Protein product: CASRSGGDTQYF. This chain joins TRBV6-5 and TRBJ2-3; TRBD2 agrees at 7 bases. V lost 6 bases and J lost 5; bases outside the gene matches: 2. CDR1 is MNHEY and CDR2 is SVGAGI in the germline V gene. The CDR3 is 12 amino acids.

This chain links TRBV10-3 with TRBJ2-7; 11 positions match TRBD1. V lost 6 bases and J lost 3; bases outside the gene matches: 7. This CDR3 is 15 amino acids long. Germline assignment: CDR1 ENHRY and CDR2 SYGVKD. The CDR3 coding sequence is TGTGCCATCAGCCCAGTAGGGACAGGGGGCTACGAGCAGTACTTC. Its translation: CAISPVGTGGYEQYF.

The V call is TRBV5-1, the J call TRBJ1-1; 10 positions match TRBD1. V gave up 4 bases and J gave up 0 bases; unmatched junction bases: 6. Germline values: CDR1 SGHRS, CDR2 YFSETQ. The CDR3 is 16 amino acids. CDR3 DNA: TGCGCCAGCAGCATCGGACAGGGGGGAATGAACACTGAAGCTTTCTTT. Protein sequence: CASSIGQGGMNTEAFF.

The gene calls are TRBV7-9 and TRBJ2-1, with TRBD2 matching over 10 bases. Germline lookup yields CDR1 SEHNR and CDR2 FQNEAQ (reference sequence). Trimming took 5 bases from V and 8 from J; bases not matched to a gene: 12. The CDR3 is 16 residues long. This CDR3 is CASSPRGLAGAYEQFF. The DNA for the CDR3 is TGTGCCAGCAGCCCCCGTGGTCTAGCGGGAGCGTATGAGCAGTTCTTC.

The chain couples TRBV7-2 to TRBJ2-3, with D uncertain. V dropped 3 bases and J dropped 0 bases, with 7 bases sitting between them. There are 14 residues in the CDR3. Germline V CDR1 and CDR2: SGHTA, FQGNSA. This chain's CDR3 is CASSFSSSTDTQYF. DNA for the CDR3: TGTGCCAGCAGCTTTTCCTCCAGCACAGATACGCAGTATTTT.

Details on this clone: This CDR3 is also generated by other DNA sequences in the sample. The CDR3 region has the DNA TGCAGCGTTGAACAGGGGGCAGAGACCCAGTACTTC. It yields the protein CSVEQGAETQYF. The chain combines TRBV29-1 with TRBJ2-5, with 8 bases fitting TRBD1. Trimming cost V 2 bases and J 4 bases; bases outside gene matches: 0. CDR3 length: 12 residues. Germline lookup yields CDR1 SQVTM and CDR2 ANQGSEA. Variable domain in full (rest from reference TRBV29-1 and TRBJ2-5): SAVISQKPSRDICQRGTSLTIQCQVDSQVTMMFWYRQQPGQSLTLIATANQGSEATYESGFVIDKFPISRPNLTFSTLTVSNMSPEDSSIYLCSVEQGAETQYFGPGTRLLVL.

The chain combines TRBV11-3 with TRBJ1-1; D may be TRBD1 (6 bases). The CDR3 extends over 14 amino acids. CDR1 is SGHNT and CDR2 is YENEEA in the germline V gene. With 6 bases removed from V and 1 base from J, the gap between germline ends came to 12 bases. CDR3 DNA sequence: TGTGCCAGCAGTCGGGCAGGGGAGAACACTGAAGCTTTCTTT. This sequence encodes CASSRAGENTEAFF.

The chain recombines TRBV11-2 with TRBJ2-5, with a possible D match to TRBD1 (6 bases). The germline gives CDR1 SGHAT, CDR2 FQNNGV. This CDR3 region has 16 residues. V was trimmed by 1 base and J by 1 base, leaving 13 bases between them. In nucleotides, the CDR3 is TGTGCCAGCAGCTTAGGGACCCGACAGGCCCAAGAGACCCAGTACTTC. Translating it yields CASSLGTRQAQETQYF.

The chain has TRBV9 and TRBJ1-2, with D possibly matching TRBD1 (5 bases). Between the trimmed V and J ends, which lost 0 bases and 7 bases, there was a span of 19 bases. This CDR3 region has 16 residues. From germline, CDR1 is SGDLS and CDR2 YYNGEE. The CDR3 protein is CASSVVEGVLIGGYTF. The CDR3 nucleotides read TGTGCCAGCAGCGTAGTCGAAGGGGTTCTGATAGGTGGCTACACCTTC.

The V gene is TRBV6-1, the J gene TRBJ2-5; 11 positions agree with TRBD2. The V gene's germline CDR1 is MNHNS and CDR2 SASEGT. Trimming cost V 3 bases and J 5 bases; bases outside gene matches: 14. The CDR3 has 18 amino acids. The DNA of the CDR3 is TGTGCCAGCAGTGATGGGCTTATAGCGGGAGGGGGAATCGAGACCCAGTACTTC. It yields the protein CASSDGLIAGGGIETQYF.

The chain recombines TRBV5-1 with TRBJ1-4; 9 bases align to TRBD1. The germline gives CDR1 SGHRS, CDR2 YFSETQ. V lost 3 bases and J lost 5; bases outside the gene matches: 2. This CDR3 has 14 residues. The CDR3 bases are TGCGCCAGCAGCTGGGACAGGGAAAATGAAAAACTGTTTTTT. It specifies CASSWDRENEKLFF.

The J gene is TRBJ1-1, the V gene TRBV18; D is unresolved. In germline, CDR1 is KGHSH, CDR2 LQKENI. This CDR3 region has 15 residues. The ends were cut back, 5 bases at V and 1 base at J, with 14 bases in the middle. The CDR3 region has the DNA TGTGCCAGCTCATCCCTAGGGAACACGAACACTGAAGCTTTCTTT. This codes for CASSSLGNTNTEAFF.

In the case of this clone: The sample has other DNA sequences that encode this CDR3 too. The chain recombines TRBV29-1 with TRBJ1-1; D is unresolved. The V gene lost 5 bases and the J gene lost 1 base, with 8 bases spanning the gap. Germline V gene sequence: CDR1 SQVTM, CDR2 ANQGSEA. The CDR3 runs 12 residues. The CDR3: CSVSEGNTEAFF. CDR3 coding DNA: TGCAGCGTTTCTGAGGGGAACACTGAAGCTTTCTTT.